The rows below give T cell receptor beta chains drawn from one sample of a study of T cell repertoires in cytomegalovirus infection. TCRdb ran MiXCR on the reads and lists one entry per CDR3 protein. The table has some 110,000 distinct CDR3 sequences, roughly a tenth seen once; the top ten hold 31%. Antigens of these TCRs are unknown. Source material: PBMCs, sequenced either directly or after in vitro stimulation (not recorded which). These receptors all come from a human donor in good health (CMV status not recorded). Some clones in this sample may be carry-over from other donors' samples. Both conserved end residues are part of each CDR3. Each record gives: J gene, D gene, V gene, clone size, CDR3 protein, CDR3 DNA. D genes are given only for firm matches. The size entry is marked missing in some rows and otherwise reads once, few, many or a size class.

>TRBJ2-3|-|TRBV2|few
CASSDGSGNTDTQYF
TGTGCCAGCAGTGATGGGTCAGGCAACACAGATACGCAGTATTTT
>TRBJ2-1|TRBD2|TRBV12-3/TRBV12-4|many
CASSGLAGRNEQFF
TGTGCCAGCAGTGGACTAGCGGGGCGCAATGAGCAGTTCTTC
>TRBJ1-2|-|TRBV4-3|many
CASSQDEQSVNYGYTF
TGCGCCAGCAGCCAAGATGAACAGAGCGTTAACTATGGCTACACCTTC
>TRBJ2-7|TRBD1|TRBV28|-
CASSLSQGVLSYEQYF
TGTGCCAGCAGTTTATCCCAGGGGGTCCTTTCCTACGAGCAGTACTTC
>TRBJ2-3|-|TRBV11-3|few
CASSFREASTDTQYF
TGTGCCAGCAGCTTTCGCGAGGCTAGCACAGATACGCAGTATTTT
>TRBJ1-3|-|TRBV5-4|many
CASSSKRTPGNTIYF
TGTGCCAGCAGCTCGAAACGGACACCTGGAAACACCATATATTTT
>TRBJ2-7|-|TRBV7-2|few
CASSLGIGYYEQYF
TGTGCCAGCAGCTTAGGAATAGGATACTACGAGCAGTACTTC
>TRBJ2-3|-|TRBV5-1|many
CASSFLLAADTQYF
TGCGCCAGCAGCTTTTTGTTAGCAGCAGATACGCAGTATTTT
>TRBJ2-4|-|TRBV2|few
CASRSAVQYF
TGTGCCAGCAGGTCGGCCGTTCAGTACTTC
>TRBJ1-1|-|TRBV7-2|-
CASSSLGGGTEAFF
TGTGCCAGCAGCTCCCTCGGGGGAGGTACTGAAGCTTTCTTT
>TRBJ2-7|TRBD1|TRBV6-6|many
CASSLDRGYEQYF
TGTGCCAGCAGTTTGGACAGGGGATACGAGCAGTACTTC
>TRBJ2-3|-|TRBV7-9|-
CASSLGNTLTDTQYF
TGTGCCAGCAGCTTGGGGAATACCCTCACAGATACGCAGTATTTT
>TRBJ1-1|-|TRBV10-3|-
CASNRDLGEAFF
TGTGCCTCGAACAGGGATTTAGGTGAAGCTTTCTTT
>TRBJ2-1|TRBD2|TRBV6-1|few
CASSVRTSGGNEQFF
TGTGCCAGCAGTGTTAGGACTAGCGGGGGCAATGAGCAGTTCTTC
>TRBJ1-2|-|TRBV27|many
CASSSRGGAAYGYTF
TGTGCCAGCAGTTCTCGGGGAGGGGCCGCGTATGGCTACACCTTC
>TRBJ1-1|TRBD1|TRBV6-6|few
CASSPIPIPDREEAFF
TGTGCCAGCAGCCCCATCCCCATACCGGACAGGGAGGAAGCTTTCTTT
>TRBJ1-2|TRBD1|TRBV7-8|many
CASSPTRDRIYGYTF
TGTGCCAGCAGCCCAACTCGGGACAGAATATATGGCTACACCTTC
>TRBJ2-5|-|TRBV10-3|many
CAISESSSQETQYF
TGTGCCATCAGTGAGTCCTCTTCCCAAGAGACCCAGTACTTC
>TRBJ2-3|-|TRBV4-1|-
CASSQPGRETDTQYF
TGCGCCAGCAGCCAGCCCGGCCGGGAAACAGATACGCAGTATTTT
>TRBJ1-5|TRBD1|TRBV4-1|many
CASSRQQGGGQPQHF
TGCGCCAGCAGCCGACAACAGGGGGGAGGTCAGCCCCAGCATTTT
>TRBJ1-2|TRBD1|TRBV19|few
CASKTTGGLGYTF
TGTGCCAGTAAAACGACAGGGGGCCTTGGCTACACCTTC
>TRBJ1-1|-|TRBV13|-
CASSIRPTGNTEAFF
TGTGCCAGCAGCATACGTCCCACGGGGAACACTGAAGCTTTCTTT
>TRBJ1-1|-|TRBV7-9|many
CASSLSQQNTEAFF
TGTGCCAGCAGCCTATCACAGCAGAACACTGAAGCTTTCTTT
>TRBJ1-4|-|TRBV7-9|many
CASSLGQINEKLFF
TGTGCCAGCAGCTTAGGACAGATAAATGAAAAACTGTTTTTT
>TRBJ1-6|TRBD1|TRBV7-2|few
CASSYRGGSPLHF
TGTGCCAGCAGCTACAGGGGCGGGTCACCCCTCCACTTT
>TRBJ2-2|-|TRBV19|many
CASSMSAVSTGELFF
TGTGCCAGTAGTATGAGTGCAGTTTCAACCGGGGAGCTGTTTTTT
>TRBJ2-3|-|TRBV20-1|-
CSAIDGGGTDTQYF
TGCAGTGCCATCGATGGGGGAGGCACAGATACGCAGTATTTT
>TRBJ2-3|TRBD1|TRBV7-4|many
CASSSVFGQGTDTQYF
TGTGCCAGCAGTTCAGTTTTCGGACAGGGCACAGATACGCAGTATTTT
>TRBJ2-3|-|TRBV30|many
CAWKGIVTRDTQYF
TGTGCCTGGAAGGGGATCGTAACACGAGATACGCAGTATTTT
>TRBJ2-7|TRBD1|TRBV6-6|many
CASSYSMGQGATYEQYF
TGTGCCAGCAGTTATAGCATGGGACAGGGGGCCACCTACGAGCAGTACTTC
>TRBJ2-5|-|TRBV7-2|many
CASSLHREETQYF
TGTGCCAGCAGCTTACACAGGGAAGAGACCCAGTACTTC
>TRBJ2-1|-|TRBV5-5|-
CASSLWFHRRGPNPSSYNEQFF
TGTGCCAGCAGCTTGTGGTTTCATCGGAGGGGGCCAAACCCGAGCTCCTACAATGAGCAGTTCTTC
>TRBJ1-1|TRBD1|TRBV7-2|many
CASSSQQSGGGAAFF
TGTGCCAGCAGCTCCCAGCAATCAGGGGGCGGAGCGGCTTTCTTT
>TRBJ2-3|TRBD2|TRBV6-2/TRBV6-3|many
CATERHPSGSDTQYF
TGTGCCACCGAACGCCACCCTAGCGGGAGTGATACGCAGTATTTT
>TRBJ1-1|-|TRBV7-2|many
CASSSWMNTEAFF
TGTGCCAGCAGCTCCTGGATGAACACTGAAGCTTTCTTT
>TRBJ1-5|-|TRBV29-1|few
CSVTGSWNQPQHF
TGCAGCGTTACCGGGAGTTGGAATCAGCCCCAGCATTTT
>TRBJ2-5|TRBD1|TRBV7-3|few
CASSPGPGQGEETQYF
TGTGCCAGCAGCCCAGGTCCGGGACAGGGGGAAGAGACCCAGTACTTC
>TRBJ2-5|-|TRBV6-2/TRBV6-3|-
CASSQRQATQYF
TGTGCCAGCAGCCAGAGGCAGGCCACCCAGTACTTC
>TRBJ2-3|-|TRBV19|few
CASSLRIPGDTQYF
TGTGCCAGTAGTCTTCGGATACCCGGTGATACGCAGTATTTT
>TRBJ2-3|-|TRBV11-1|many
CASSFGNSDTQYF
TGTGCCAGCAGTTTCGGGAACTCAGATACGCAGTATTTT
>TRBJ1-1|-|TRBV6-2/TRBV6-3|few
CASRPRASLKEAFF
TGTGCCAGCAGGCCGAGGGCCAGCCTTAAAGAAGCTTTCTTT